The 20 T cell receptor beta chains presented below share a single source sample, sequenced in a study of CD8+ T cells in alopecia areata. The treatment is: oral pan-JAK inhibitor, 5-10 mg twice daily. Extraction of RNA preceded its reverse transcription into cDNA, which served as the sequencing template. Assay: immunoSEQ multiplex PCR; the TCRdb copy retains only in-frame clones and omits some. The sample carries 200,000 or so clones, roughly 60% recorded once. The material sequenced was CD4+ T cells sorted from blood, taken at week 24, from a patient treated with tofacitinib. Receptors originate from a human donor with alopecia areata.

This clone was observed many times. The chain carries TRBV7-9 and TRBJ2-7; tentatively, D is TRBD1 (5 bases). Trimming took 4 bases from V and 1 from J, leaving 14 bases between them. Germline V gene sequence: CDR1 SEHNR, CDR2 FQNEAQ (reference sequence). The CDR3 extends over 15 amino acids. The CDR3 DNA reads TGTGCCAGCAGCTCGACAGCCATGTCATCCTACGAGCAGTACTTC. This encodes CASSSTAMSSYEQYF.

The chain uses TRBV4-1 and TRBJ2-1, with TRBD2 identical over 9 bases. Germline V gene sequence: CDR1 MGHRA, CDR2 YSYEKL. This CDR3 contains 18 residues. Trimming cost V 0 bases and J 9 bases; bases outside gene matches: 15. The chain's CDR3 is CASSQEFRLLAGTGEQFF. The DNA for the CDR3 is TGCGCCAGCAGCCAAGAATTTCGACTTCTAGCGGGGACGGGTGAGCAGTTCTTC.

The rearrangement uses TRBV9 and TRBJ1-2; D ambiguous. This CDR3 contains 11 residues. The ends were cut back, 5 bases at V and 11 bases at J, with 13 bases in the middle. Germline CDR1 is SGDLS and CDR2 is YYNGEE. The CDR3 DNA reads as TGTGCCAGCAGGAAGGACTTCTCTTACACCTTC. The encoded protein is CASRKDFSYTF.

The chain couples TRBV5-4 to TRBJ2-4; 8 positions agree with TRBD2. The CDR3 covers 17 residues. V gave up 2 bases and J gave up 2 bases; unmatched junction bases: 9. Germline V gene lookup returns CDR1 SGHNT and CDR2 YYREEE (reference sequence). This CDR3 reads CASSLLTSDSSKNIQYF. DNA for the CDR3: TGTGCCAGCAGCTTACTGACTAGCGACTCCTCCAAAAACATTCAGTACTTC.

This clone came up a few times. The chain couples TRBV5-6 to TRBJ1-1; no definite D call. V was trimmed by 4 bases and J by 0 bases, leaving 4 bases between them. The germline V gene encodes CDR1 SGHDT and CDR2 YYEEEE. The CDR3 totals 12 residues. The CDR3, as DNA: TGTGCCAGCAGCCTTATGAACACTGAAGCTTTCTTT. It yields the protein CASSLMNTEAFF.

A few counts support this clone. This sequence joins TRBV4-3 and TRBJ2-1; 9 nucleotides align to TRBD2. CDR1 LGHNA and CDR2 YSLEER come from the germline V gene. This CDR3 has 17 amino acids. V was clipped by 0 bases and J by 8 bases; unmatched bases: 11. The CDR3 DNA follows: TGCGCCAGCAGCCAAGAAATTGCTAAATTAGCGGGAGATGAGCAGTTCTTC. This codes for CASSQEIAKLAGDEQFF.

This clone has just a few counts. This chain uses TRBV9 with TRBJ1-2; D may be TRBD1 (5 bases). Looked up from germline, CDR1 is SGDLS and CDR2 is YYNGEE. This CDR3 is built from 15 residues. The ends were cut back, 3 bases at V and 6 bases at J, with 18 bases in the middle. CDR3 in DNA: TGTGCCAGCAGCGCTTCCATTGCGGGGGAGGATGGCTACACCTTC. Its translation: CASSASIAGEDGYTF.

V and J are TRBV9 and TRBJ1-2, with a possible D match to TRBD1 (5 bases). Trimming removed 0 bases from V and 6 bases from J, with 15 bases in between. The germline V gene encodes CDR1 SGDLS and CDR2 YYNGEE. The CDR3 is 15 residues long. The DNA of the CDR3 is TGTGCCAGCAGCGTAGTTGTGGGGGATCACGATGGCTACACCTTC. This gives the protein CASSVVVGDHDGYTF.

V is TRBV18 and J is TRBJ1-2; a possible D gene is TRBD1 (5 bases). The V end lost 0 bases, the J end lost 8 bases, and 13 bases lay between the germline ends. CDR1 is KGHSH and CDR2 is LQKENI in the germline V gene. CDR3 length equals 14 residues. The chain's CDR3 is CASSPPARVQGYTF. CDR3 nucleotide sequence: TGTGCCAGCTCACCACCTGCCAGGGTGCAGGGCTACACCTTC.

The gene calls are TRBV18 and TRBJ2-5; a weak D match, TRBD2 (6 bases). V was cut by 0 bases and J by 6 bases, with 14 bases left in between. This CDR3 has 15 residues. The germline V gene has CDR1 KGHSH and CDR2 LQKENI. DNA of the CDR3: TGTGCCAGCTCACCACCGGAGAAGGGGAGGAAGACCCAGTACTTC. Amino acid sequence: CASSPPEKGRKTQYF.

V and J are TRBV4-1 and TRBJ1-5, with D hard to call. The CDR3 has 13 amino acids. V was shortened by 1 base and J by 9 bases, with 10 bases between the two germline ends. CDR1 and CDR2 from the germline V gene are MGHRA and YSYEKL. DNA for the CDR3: TGCGCCAGCAGCCAAGTGCCAAACGGGCCCCAGCATTTT. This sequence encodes CASSQVPNGPQHF.

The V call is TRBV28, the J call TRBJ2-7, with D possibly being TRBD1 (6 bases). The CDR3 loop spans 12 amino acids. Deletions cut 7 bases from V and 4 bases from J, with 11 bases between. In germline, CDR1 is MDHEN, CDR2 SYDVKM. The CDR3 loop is CASTPDRYEQYF. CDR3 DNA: TGTGCCAGCACCCCGGACAGATACGAGCAGTACTTC.

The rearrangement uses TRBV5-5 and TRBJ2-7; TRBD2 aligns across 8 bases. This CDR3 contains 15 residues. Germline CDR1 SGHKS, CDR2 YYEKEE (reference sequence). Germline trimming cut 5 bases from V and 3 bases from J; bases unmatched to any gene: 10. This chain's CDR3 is CASRQPLAGYYEQYF. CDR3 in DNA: TGTGCCAGCAGACAACCTCTAGCGGGTTACTACGAGCAGTACTTC.

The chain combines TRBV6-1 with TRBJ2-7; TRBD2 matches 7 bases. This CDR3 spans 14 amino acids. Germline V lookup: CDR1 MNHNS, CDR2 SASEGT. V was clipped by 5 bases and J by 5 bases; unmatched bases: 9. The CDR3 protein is CASSRLAGEDEQYF. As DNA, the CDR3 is TGTGCCAGCAGTCGACTAGCCGGGGAAGACGAGCAGTACTTC.

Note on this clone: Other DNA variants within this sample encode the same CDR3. CDR3 amino acids: CASSLGAGIYEQYF. CDR3 DNA sequence: TGTGCCAGCAGCTTAGGGGCAGGCATCTACGAGCAGTACTTC. The chain carries TRBV7-2 and TRBJ2-7; unclear D gene. The V end lost 1 base, the J end lost 3 bases, and 10 bases lay between the germline ends. This CDR3 is 14 amino acids long. The germline gives CDR1 SGHTA, CDR2 FQGNSA.

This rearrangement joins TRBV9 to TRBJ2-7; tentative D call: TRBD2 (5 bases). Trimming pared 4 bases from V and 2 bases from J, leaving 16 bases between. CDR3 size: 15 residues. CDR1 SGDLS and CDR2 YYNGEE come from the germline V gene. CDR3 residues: CASSPSEGRPYEQYF. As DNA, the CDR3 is TGTGCCAGCAGCCCCAGTGAAGGGAGACCCTACGAGCAGTACTTC.

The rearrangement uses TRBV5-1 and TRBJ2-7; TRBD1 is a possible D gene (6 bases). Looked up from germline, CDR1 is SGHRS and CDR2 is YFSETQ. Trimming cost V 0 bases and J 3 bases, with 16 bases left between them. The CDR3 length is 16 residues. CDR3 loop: CASSLGIYRAGYEQYF. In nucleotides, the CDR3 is TGCGCCAGCAGCTTGGGAATTTACAGGGCAGGCTACGAGCAGTACTTC. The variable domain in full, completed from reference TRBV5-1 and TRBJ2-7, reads KAGVTQTPRYLIKTRGQQVTLSCSPISGHRSVSWYQQTPGQGLQFLFEYFSETQRNKGNFPGRFSGRQFSNSRSEMNVSTLELGDSALYLCASSLGIYRAGYEQYFGPGTRLTVT.

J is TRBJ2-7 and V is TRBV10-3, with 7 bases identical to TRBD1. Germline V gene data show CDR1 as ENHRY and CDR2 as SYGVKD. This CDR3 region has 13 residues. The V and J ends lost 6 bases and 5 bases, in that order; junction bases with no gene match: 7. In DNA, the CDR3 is TGTGCCATCAGCCTGACAGGGCCCCACGAGCAGTACTTC. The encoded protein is CAISLTGPHEQYF.

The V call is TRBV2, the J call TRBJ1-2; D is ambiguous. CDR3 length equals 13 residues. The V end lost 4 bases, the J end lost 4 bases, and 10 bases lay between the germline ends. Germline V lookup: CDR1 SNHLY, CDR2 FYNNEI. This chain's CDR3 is CASSGRRIYGYTF. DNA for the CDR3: TGTGCCAGCAGTGGTCGCCGTATCTATGGCTACACCTTC.

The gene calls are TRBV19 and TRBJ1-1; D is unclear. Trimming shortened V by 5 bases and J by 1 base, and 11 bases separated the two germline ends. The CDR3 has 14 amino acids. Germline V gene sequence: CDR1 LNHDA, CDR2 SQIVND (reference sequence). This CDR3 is CASSAWTANTEAFF. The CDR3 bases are TGTGCCAGTAGTGCCTGGACGGCGAACACTGAAGCTTTCTTT.